This TCR beta chain is drawn from a study of blood T cells in healthy people across ages. Using a J-beta primer mix together with a sample-barcoded 5' primer, a second PCR was run for roughly 7 to 12 cycles. TCRdb re-called the 5' RACE reads with MiXCR, one entry per CDR3 protein. The sample yields under 1,000,000 distinct CDR3 sequences, about 46% seen once. Findings and caveats of the study: Both higher diversity and more naive CD4+ cells marked long-lived donors when set against aged donors.

To note about this clonotype: Its antigen remains unknown.

Ten milliliters of peripheral blood were drawn from each donor. Each sample gave at least 6.5 million isolated PBMCs. The clonotype comes from an elderly man in good health. The sample taken for sequencing was blood.

CDR3 sequence: CASSYVGQGQAEAFF. The CDR3 DNA follows: TGTGCCAGCAGTTACGTGGGACAGGGCCAAGCTGAAGCTTTCTTT. The chain uses TRBV6-2 or TRBV6-3 and TRBJ1-1; 9 bases map to TRBD1. J was trimmed by 6 bases and V by 2 bases; bases with no gene match: 7. The CDR3 is made up of 15 amino acids. CDR1 and CDR2 (germline): MNHEY, SVGEGT.